These 18 T cell receptor beta chains were all obtained from the same sample, sequenced in a study of OX40 agonist ivuxolimab in advanced cancers. Sequenced by immunoSEQ multiplex PCR; TCRdb stores in-frame clones only, minus some. The sample gives over 70,000 clones, under 80% of which show up once; roughly 5.4% is in the top ten. Source: CD4+ or CD8+ T cells sorted from blood, taken in a trial of the OX40 agonist ivuxolimab. The receptors derive from an adult with an advanced solid tumor such as melanoma, head and neck, liver or kidney cancer.

The rearrangement links TRBV28 to TRBJ1-5; D is unresolved. The CDR3 spans 15 residues. Per the germline V gene, CDR1 is MDHEN and CDR2 is SYDVKM. V lost 4 bases, J lost 2 bases, and 12 bases lay in between. CDR3 loop: CASSSFSGGNQPQHF. In DNA, the CDR3 is TGTGCCAGCAGTTCGTTCAGTGGTGGCAATCAGCCCCAGCATTTT.

This clone has a single count. The chain has TRBV7-9 and TRBJ2-7, with TRBD1 matching over 8 bases. Trimming took 3 bases from V and 5 from J; bases not matched to a gene: 9. The germline CDR1 and CDR2 sequences are SEHNR and FQNEAQ (reference sequence). The CDR3 has 15 residues. The CDR3 DNA sequence: TGTGCCAGCAGCTTGGGAAGGACAGGGTTCAACGAGCAGTACTTC. This sequence encodes CASSLGRTGFNEQYF.

This chain joins TRBV2 and TRBJ1-2; D unresolved. The germline gives CDR1 SNHLY, CDR2 FYNNEI. Trimming shortened V by 2 bases and J by 4 bases, and 8 bases separated the two germline ends. The length of the CDR3 is 13 residues. The CDR3 nucleotides are TGTGCCAGCAGTGAATCAGTCAGCTATGGCTACACCTTC. Its translation is CASSESVSYGYTF.

V is TRBV2 and J is TRBJ2-2, with a possible D match to TRBD2 (6 bases). The CDR3 totals 16 residues. V was pared by 4 bases and J by 1 base, with 13 bases between. Per germline, CDR1 SNHLY and CDR2 FYNNEI. The CDR3: CASSGLSGVNTGELFF. Written as DNA, the CDR3 is TGTGCCAGCAGTGGGCTGTCGGGAGTGAACACCGGGGAGCTGTTTTTT.

The gene calls are TRBV6-5 and TRBJ2-1; D not certain. Germline V lookup: CDR1 MNHEY, CDR2 SVGAGI. This CDR3 spans 11 amino acids. The V gene lost 2 bases and the J gene lost 8 bases, with 4 bases spanning the gap. CDR3: CASSYGYEQFF. The CDR3 DNA follows: TGTGCCAGCAGTTACGGATATGAGCAGTTCTTC.

J is TRBJ2-7 and V is TRBV29-1, with D tentatively TRBD1 (6 bases). The CDR3 consists of 13 residues. From germline, CDR1 is SQVTM and CDR2 ANQGSEA. V lost 3 bases and J 0 bases, leaving 9 bases between the germline ends. In DNA form, the CDR3 reads TGCAGCGTTGATAGGGGGAACTCCTACGAGCAGTACTTC. It translates to CSVDRGNSYEQYF.

The gene calls are TRBV7-2 and TRBJ1-4; no clear D. Germline CDR1 is SGHTA and CDR2 is FQGNSA. This CDR3 contains 13 residues. V dropped 1 base and J dropped 8 bases, with 8 bases sitting between them. CDR3 sequence (DNA): TGTGCCAGCAGCTTAGGGGTTTGGGAAAAACTGTTTTTT. Translating it yields CASSLGVWEKLFF.

This CDR3 reads CASSLDQRPAYGYTF. CDR3 sequence (DNA): TGTGCCAGCAGCTTAGATCAGAGGCCAGCCTATGGCTACACCTTC. This chain connects TRBV11-2 to TRBJ1-2; unclear D gene. There are 15 residues in the CDR3. With 0 bases removed from V and 4 bases from J, the gap between germline ends came to 12 bases. The germline CDR1 and CDR2 sequences are SGHAT and FQNNGV. The full variable domain, its missing parts supplied by reference TRBV11-2 and TRBJ1-2, is EAGVAQSPRYKIIEKRQSVAFWCNPISGHATLYWYQQILGQGPKLLIQFQNNGVVDDSQLPKDRFSAERLKGVDSTLKIQPAKLEDSAVYLCASSLDQRPAYGYTFGSGTRLTVV.

The genes are TRBV5-1 and TRBJ1-4; perhaps TRBD1 as D (6 bases). CDR3 size: 14 residues. Looked up from germline, CDR1 is SGHRS and CDR2 is YFSETQ. V shed 4 bases and J shed 3 bases, with 10 bases lying between them. The CDR3 is CASSAGQPNEKLFF. The CDR3 bases are TGCGCCAGCAGCGCCGGACAGCCTAATGAAAAACTGTTTTTT. Full variable domain (outside the CDR3, taken from reference TRBV5-1 and TRBJ1-4): KAGVTQTPRYLIKTRGQQVTLSCSPISGHRSVSWYQQTPGQGLQFLFEYFSETQRNKGNFPGRFSGRQFSNSRSEMNVSTLELGDSALYLCASSAGQPNEKLFFGSGTQLSVL.

Here the CDR3 reads CASSFVQGDSPLHF. The CDR3 nucleotides are TGTGCCAGCAGCTTCGTACAGGGGGACTCACCCCTCCACTTT. The chain is built from TRBV7-2 and TRBJ1-6, with TRBD1 matching 8 bases. CDR3 length: 14 amino acids. The germline V gene has CDR1 SGHTA and CDR2 FQGNSA. J lost 10 bases, V lost 3 bases, and 5 bases had no gene match.

This chain uses TRBV14 with TRBJ2-3, with no clear D. The CDR3 is made up of 14 amino acids. V was shortened by 2 bases and J by 1 base, with 7 bases between the two germline ends. The germline V gene has CDR1 SGHDN and CDR2 FVKESK. This chain's CDR3 is CASSQFLGTDTQYF. Written as DNA, the CDR3 is TGTGCCAGCAGCCAATTCCTAGGCACAGATACGCAGTATTTT.

Concerning this clone itself: With a far larger clone one base away, a read error is the likely cause. The chain carries TRBV10-3 and TRBJ2-7; the match to TRBD1 covers 8 bases. The CDR3 is 13 amino acids. The germline gives CDR1 ENHRY, CDR2 SYGVKD. In DNA form, the CDR3 reads TGTGCCATCAGTGCCGGGACAGGCATCCGTTTAGACTTC. Its protein is CAISAGTGIRLDF.

This clone was seen only a few times. Mismatch with germline at one junction end may stem from a read error. V gene TRBV5-4 combines with J gene TRBJ1-2; 7 bases match TRBD1. The V gene's germline CDR1 is SGHNT and CDR2 YYREEE (reference sequence). CDR3 size: 12 residues. DNA for the CDR3: TGTGCCAGCAGTTTGGACAGGTGGGGCTACACCTTC. It is translated as CASSLDRWGYTF.

This clone has just one count. The V call is TRBV19, the J call TRBJ2-6; 9 bases are shared with TRBD1. Germline V gene sequence: CDR1 LNHDA, CDR2 SQIVND (reference sequence). The CDR3 spans 18 residues. V dropped 5 bases and J dropped 0; count of bases not matched to a gene: 8. The CDR3 here is CASSPGQGFSSGANVLTF. In DNA, the CDR3 is TGTGCCAGTAGTCCTGGACAGGGGTTCTCCTCTGGGGCCAACGTCCTGACTTTC.

This clone was detected only a few times. The chain employs TRBV15 and TRBJ2-3; TRBD1 matches 9 bases. The CDR3 spans 19 residues. Looked up from germline, CDR1 is LNHNV and CDR2 is YYDKDF (reference sequence). With 1 base clipped from V and 2 bases from J, the junction kept 13 bases outside the gene matches. DNA for the CDR3: TGTGCCACCAGCAGAGTTGGGCCCCCCACAGGGGGCGTCACAGATACGCAGTATTTT. Residues: CATSRVGPPTGGVTDTQYF. Supplemented by reference TRBV15 and TRBJ2-3, the full variable domain reads DAMVIQNPRYQVTQFGKPVTLSCSQTLNHNVMYWYQQKSSQAPKLLFHYYDKDFNNEADTPDNFQSRRPNTSFCFLDIRSPGLGDTAMYLCATSRVGPPTGGVTDTQYFGPGTRLTVL.

The chain couples TRBV7-2 to TRBJ2-5; 9 bases align to TRBD1. The CDR3 has 16 amino acids. Unmatched junction bases numbered 8, after V lost 5 bases and J lost 1 base. CDR1 is SGHTA, CDR2 FQGNSA, per germline. The CDR3 here is CASSARQGGRQETQYF. CDR3 nucleotide sequence: TGTGCCAGCAGCGCGAGACAGGGGGGTCGCCAAGAGACCCAGTACTTC.

The gene calls are TRBV19 and TRBJ2-1; TRBD1 aligns across 11 bases. The germline V gene has CDR1 LNHDA and CDR2 SQIVND (reference sequence). The CDR3 has 15 residues. Losses at the gene ends were 2 bases for V and 5 bases for J; bases not matched to a gene: 2. CDR3 amino acids: CASSIPGQGDNEQFF. The CDR3 DNA sequence: TGTGCCAGTAGTATACCGGGACAGGGGGACAATGAGCAGTTCTTC.

This chain links TRBV7-2 with TRBJ2-1; D is perhaps TRBD1 or TRBD2 (5 bases each). The CDR3 totals 15 residues. V lost 1 base and J lost 2, with 9 bases in between. Germline lookup yields CDR1 SGHTA and CDR2 FQGNSA. CDR3: CASSLGWDPYNEQFF. In DNA form, the CDR3 reads TGTGCCAGCAGCTTAGGGTGGGACCCCTACAATGAGCAGTTCTTC.